This T cell receptor beta chain was observed in a study of radiation and T cells in renal cell carcinoma. Time point specified: blood 4 weeks post-SBRT, at nephrectomy. Documented treatment: 15 Gy SBRT to primary tumor, nephrectomy 4 weeks later. Nephrectomy followed 15 Gy stereotactic body radiation by 4 weeks. After SBRT, blood was collected at 2 and 4 weeks, plus baseline. Sequencing used immunoSEQ multiplex PCR; TCRdb keeps in-frame clones, though not all of them. Of tens of thousands of clones in the sample, around four fifths were seen once. The germline CDR1 and CDR2 sequences are SNHLY and FYNNEI. The junction had 10 bases not matched to a gene; V was cut back by 8 bases and J by 10 bases. The CDR3 sequence is 12 residues long. General study findings and limits: From baseline, blood top tumor clonotypes peaked at 2 weeks post-radiation. Pretreatment tumor biopsies were lacking, so baseline clonotypes are unknown.

Concerning this clone itself: Its target is unknown.

The rearrangement joins TRBV2 to TRBJ2-7; 8 nucleotides agree with TRBD1. Specimen: blood, collected from a patient whose treatment included radiotherapy and nephrectomy. This receptor was obtained from a man in his fifties with renal cell carcinoma. The chain's CDR3 is CASAGQGRIQYF. The CDR3 bases are TGTGCCAGCGCCGGACAGGGTAGGATACAGTACTTC.